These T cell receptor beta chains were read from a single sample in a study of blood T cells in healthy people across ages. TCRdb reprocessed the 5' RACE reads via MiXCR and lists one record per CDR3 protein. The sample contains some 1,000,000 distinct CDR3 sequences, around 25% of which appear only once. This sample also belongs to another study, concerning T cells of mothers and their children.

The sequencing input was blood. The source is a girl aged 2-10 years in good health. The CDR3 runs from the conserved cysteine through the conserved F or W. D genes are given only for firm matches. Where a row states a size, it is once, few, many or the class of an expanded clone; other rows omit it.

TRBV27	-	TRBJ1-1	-	TGTGCCAGCAGGATTAACAGGGAGTCATACACTGAAGCTTTCTTT	CASRINRESYTEAFF
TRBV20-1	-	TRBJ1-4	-	TGCAGTGCTGGCCCACGACGTTTTAATGAAAAGCTGTTTTTT	CSAGPRRFNEKLFF
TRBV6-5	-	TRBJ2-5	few	TGTGCCAGCAGTTTTACCCACCAAGAGACCCAGTACTTC	CASSFTHQETQYF
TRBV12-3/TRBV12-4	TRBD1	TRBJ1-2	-	TGTGCCATCAAAGTCGAGGGGACAGGGGACCACTATGGCTACACCTTC	CAIKVEGTGDHYGYTF
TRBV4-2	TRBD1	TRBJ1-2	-	TGTGCCAGCAGCCAGACAGGGTTTGGGGACTATGGCTACACCTTC	CASSQTGFGDYGYTF
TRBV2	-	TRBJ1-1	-	TGTGCCAGCAGGCCCATGAACACTGAAGCTTTCTTT	CASRPMNTEAFF
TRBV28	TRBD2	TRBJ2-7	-	TGTGCCACTTCTGAAGGACTAGCGGAGGTATACGAGCAGTACTTC	CATSEGLAEVYEQYF
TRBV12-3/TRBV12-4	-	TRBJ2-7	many	TGTGCTAGCAGCTTAGCCCTAGGGTCCTACGAGCAGTACTTC	CASSLALGSYEQYF
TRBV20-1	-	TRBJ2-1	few	TGCAGTGCCGAACGACAGGGAGGCGATGAGCAGTTCTTC	CSAERQGGDEQFF
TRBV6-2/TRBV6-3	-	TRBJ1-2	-	TGTGCCAGCAGTTCCCGGACTATCGGCTACACCTTC	CASSSRTIGYTF
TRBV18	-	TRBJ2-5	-	TGTGCCAGCTCACCCTCCGGCGAGAGTCAAGAGACCCAGTACTTC	CASSPSGESQETQYF
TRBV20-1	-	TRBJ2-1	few	TGCAGTGCTCGTACTAGTTACAATGAGCAGTTCTTC	CSARTSYNEQFF
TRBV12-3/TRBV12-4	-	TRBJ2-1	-	TGTGCCAGCAGTTCCACTAGCTGGGATGAGCAGTTCTTC	CASSSTSWDEQFF
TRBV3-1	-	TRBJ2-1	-	TGTGCCAGCAGCCGCGGACGGCAGACCTACAATGAGCAGTTCTTC	CASSRGRQTYNEQFF
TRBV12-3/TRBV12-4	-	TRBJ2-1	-	TGTGCCAGCAGAAATTCAAAGGGGAGCCATGAGCAGTTCTTC	CASRNSKGSHEQFF
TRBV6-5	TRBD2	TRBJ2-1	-	TGTGCCAGCAGTCGGGGGACTAGCGGGGGGAAGCAGTTCTTC	CASSRGTSGGKQFF
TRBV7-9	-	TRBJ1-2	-	TGTGCCAGCAGCTTTATTATATTACATGGGTCCTATGGCTACACCTTC	CASSFIILHGSYGYTF
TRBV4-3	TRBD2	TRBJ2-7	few	TGCGCCAGCAGCCAAATGGGAGGGACCTACGAGCAGTACTTC	CASSQMGGTYEQYF
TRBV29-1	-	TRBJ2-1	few	TGCAGCGTTGAAGACCCTCAGGGGGGCTCCTACAATGAGCAGTTCTTC	CSVEDPQGGSYNEQFF
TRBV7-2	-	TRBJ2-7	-	TGTGCCAGCAGCCCTGGGGACACAGGTTGGGACGAGCAGTACTTC	CASSPGDTGWDEQYF
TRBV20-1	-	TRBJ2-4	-	TGCAGTGCCCCCCAGGGGGCCAAAAACATTCAGTACTTC	CSAPQGAKNIQYF
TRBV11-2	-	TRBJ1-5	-	TGTGCCAGCAGCTTAGGACGGGAACCGGGACAGCCCCAGCATTTT	CASSLGREPGQPQHF
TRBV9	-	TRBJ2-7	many	TGTGCCAGCAGCGACGGAGGGCACGAGCAGTACTTC	CASSDGGHEQYF
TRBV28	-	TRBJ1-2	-	TGTGCCAGCAGGTCAGCAGGGACGAAGGCTAACTATGGCTACACCTTC	CASRSAGTKANYGYTF
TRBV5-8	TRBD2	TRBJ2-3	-	TGTGCCAGCAGCCGGACTAGTTTCGCAGATACGCAGTATTTT	CASSRTSFADTQYF
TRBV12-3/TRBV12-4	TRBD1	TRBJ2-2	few	TGTGCCAGCAGTTTAGCGCGAAGACAGGGGAACATCGGGGAGCTGTTTTTT	CASSLARRQGNIGELFF
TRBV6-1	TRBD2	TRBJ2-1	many	TGTGCCAGCAGTGAACTAGCGGACTACAATGAGCAGTTCTTC	CASSELADYNEQFF
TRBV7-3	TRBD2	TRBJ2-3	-	TGTGCCAGCAGATTAACTAGCGGGGGCCCAGATACGCAGTATTTT	CASRLTSGGPDTQYF
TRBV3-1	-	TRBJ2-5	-	TGTGCCAGCAGCGCCCAGGGGATGGCTCAAGAGACCCAGTACTTC	CASSAQGMAQETQYF
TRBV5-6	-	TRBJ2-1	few	TGTGCCAGCATTTCTCTAAACTCGAAGGGGGGTGAGCAGTTCTTC	CASISLNSKGGEQFF
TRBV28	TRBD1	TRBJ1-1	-	TGTGCCACTCGCGGAGGGGGCTTCGGCACTGAAGCTTTCTTT	CATRGGGFGTEAFF
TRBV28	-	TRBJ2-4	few	TGTGCCAGCATAAGGCGACACCCAAACATTCAGTACTTC	CASIRRHPNIQYF
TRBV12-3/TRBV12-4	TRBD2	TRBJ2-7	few	TGTGCCAGCAGTTTCTCCAGCGGGGGGGGACGCGAGCAGTACTTC	CASSFSSGGGREQYF
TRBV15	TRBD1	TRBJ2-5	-	TGTGCCACCAGCAGAGAACAAGGGGGCGTGGAGCAAGAGACCCAGTACTTC	CATSREQGGVEQETQYF
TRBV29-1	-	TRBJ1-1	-	TGCAGCGTTGTTTCCGAGAACACTGAAGCTTTCTTT	CSVVSENTEAFF
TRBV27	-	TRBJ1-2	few	TGTGCCAGCAGTAATCAGGAGGGCGGCTACACCTTC	CASSNQEGGYTF